The present T cell receptor (beta chain) was sequenced within a study of cytomegalovirus exposure and HLA in healthy donors. Overall study results and limits: Later genetic work tied a missense DCLRE1C variant to beta-chain V and J trimming. The authors excluded some V segments, including TRBV6-2 and TRBV6-3, as indistinguishable. Earlier analysis yielded a pattern in which most TCR beta V segments were productive about 90% or about 30% of the time.

Remarks on this clone: Its antigen is unidentified.

Per germline, CDR1 SGHTA and CDR2 FQGNSA. This CDR3 is 15 amino acids long. Trimming cost V 8 bases and J 2 bases, with 16 bases left between them. Primers for the PCR totalled 60 Vbeta and 13 Jbeta. The data were produced by immunoSEQ multiplex PCR, yet TCRdb's version contains in-frame clones alone and is incomplete. Seen here are some 90,000 clones, just under 80% observed once, and the top ten hold about 3.5%. The gene calls are TRBV7-2 and TRBJ1-5, with D maybe TRBD1 (6 bases). This receptor was taken from a woman aged 40 to 50 in good health and CMV-seronegative. Sequenced input: PBMCs. CDR3 sequence (DNA): TGTGCCAGCGGACCAACAGGGAAGGGCAATCAGCCCCAGCATTTT. It encodes CASGPTGKGNQPQHF.